This T cell receptor (beta chain) is from a study of T cell repertoires in cytomegalovirus infection (dated by TCRdb to about 2019). For the wider study: Alongside well-studied HLA-B-restricted epitopes, the peptide stimulations were aimed at recently identified HLA-C-restricted CMV epitopes, whose presentation resists viral immunomodulation. Donor HLA type was relevant to the analysis, because carriage of CMV infection together with the matching HLA type was indicated by public TCR beta signatures.

Paper-wide results and their limitations: The ex vivo response was dominated by HLA-C-restricted CMV-specific TCR beta clonotypes, and the single most frequent clonotype in two of eight donors was supplied by these HLA-C-restricted clonotypes. In both this cohort and an independent cohort of under 450 donors, the cumulative frequency of public TCR beta family members distinguished carriers of CMV infection plus the relevant HLA type.

The treatment or condition label, read with the paper, signifies: in vitro stimulation with specific CMV peptide epitopes to enrich CMV-specific T cells. CDR1 is given as SQVTM and CDR2 as ANQGSEA, both from the germline V gene. The CDR3 has 13 amino acids, counting the end cysteine and phenylalanine. Kept here is only the CDR3 DNA, which spans 39 bases and is read in frame from base 1. V is pruned by 5 bases and J by 3 bases, leaving 6 bases of the junction without a gene match. The sample was run on an Illumina HiSeq 1500. TCRdb redid the processing of the public reads, applying fastp at Q25 and MiXCR, and retained in-frame beta chains. Each entry is one CDR3 protein sequence, shown with its most common DNA and genes. In this sample the table shows approximately 500,000 distinct CDR3 sequences, 30% to 35% of which occur a single time. In total, the top ten clones hold about a sixth of the sample.

This clonotype was counted between two and nine times. The clone's antigen remains unknown. There are no base qualities to consult, and no much larger clone falls within one base. Sequenced material: cultured PBMCs, taken from culture after CMV antigen stimulation. This TCR was recovered from a human donor in good health (CMV status not recorded). Some clones in this sample may be carry-over from other donors' samples. The chain was built from TRBV29-1 and TRBJ1-2; 7 central bases correspond to TRBD1. The DNA is as follows: TGCAGCGTTCCCGGGACAGATTACTATGGCTACACCTTC. It codes for CSVPGTDYYGYTF.